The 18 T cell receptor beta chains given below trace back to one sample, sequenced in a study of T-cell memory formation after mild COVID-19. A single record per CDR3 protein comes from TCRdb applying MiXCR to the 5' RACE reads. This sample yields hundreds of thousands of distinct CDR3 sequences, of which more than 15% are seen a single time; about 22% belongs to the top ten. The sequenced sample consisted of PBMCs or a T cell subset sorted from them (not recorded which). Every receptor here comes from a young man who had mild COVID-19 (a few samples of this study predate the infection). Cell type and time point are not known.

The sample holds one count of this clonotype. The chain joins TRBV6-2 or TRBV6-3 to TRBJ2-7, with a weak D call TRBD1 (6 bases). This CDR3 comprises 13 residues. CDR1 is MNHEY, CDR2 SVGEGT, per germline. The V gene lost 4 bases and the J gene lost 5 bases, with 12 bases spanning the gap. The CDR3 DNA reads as TGTGCCAGCAGTTTCATACAGGGCCACGAGCAGTACTTC. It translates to CASSFIQGHEQYF.

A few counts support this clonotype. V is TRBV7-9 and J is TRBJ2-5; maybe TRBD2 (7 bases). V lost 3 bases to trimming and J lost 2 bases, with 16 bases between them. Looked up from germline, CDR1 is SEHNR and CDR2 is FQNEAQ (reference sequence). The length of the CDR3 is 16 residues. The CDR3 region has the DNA TGTGCCAGCAGCTTGATGGCGGGGGCGCTACAAGAGACCCAGTACTTC. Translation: CASSLMAGALQETQYF.

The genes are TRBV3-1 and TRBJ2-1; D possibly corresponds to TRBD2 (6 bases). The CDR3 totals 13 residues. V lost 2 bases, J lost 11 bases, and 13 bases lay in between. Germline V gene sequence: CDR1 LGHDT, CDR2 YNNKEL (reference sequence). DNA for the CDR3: TGTGCCAGCAGCCAAAGAGGGGACTCAAAGCAGTTCTTC. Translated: CASSQRGDSKQFF.

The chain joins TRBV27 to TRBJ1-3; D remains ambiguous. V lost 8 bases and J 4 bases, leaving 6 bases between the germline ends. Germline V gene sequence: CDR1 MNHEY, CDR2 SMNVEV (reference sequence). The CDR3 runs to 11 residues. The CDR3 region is CASSKGNTIYF. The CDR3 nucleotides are TGTGCCAGCTCGAAAGGAAACACCATATATTTT.

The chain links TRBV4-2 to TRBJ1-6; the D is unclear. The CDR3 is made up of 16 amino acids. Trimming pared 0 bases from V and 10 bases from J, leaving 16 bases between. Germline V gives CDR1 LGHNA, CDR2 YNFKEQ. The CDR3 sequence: CASSQERGRVRSPLHF. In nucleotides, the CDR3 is TGTGCCAGCAGCCAAGAGCGTGGCCGGGTCCGGTCACCCCTCCACTTT.

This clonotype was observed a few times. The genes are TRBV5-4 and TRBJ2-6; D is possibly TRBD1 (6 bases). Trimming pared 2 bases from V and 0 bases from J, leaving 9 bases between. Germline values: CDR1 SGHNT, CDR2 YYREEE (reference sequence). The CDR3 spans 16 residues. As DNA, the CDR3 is TGTGCCAGCAGCTTATGGACAGTCTCTGGGGCCAACGTCCTGACTTTC. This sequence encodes CASSLWTVSGANVLTF.

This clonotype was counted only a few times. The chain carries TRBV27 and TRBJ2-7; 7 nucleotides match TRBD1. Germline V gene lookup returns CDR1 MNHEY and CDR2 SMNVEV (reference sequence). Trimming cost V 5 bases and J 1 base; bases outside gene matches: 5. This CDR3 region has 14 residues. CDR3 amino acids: CASSLDRDSYEQYV. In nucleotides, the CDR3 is TGTGCCAGCAGTCTCGACAGGGATTCCTACGAGCAGTACGTC.

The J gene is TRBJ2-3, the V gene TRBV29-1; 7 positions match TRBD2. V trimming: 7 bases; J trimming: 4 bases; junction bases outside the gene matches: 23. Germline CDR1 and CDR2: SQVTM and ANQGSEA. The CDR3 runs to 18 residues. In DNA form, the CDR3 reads TGCAGCGCCCTTTTCCTAGCGGCTTCCCTTGTAGGGGCAGATACGCAGTATTTT. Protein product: CSALFLAASLVGADTQYF.

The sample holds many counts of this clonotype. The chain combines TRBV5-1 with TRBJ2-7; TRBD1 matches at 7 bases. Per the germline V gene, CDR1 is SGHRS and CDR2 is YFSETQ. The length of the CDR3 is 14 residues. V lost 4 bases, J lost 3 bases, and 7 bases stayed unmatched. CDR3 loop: CASSLGTAYYEQYF. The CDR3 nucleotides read TGCGCCAGCAGCCTTGGGACAGCCTACTACGAGCAGTACTTC.

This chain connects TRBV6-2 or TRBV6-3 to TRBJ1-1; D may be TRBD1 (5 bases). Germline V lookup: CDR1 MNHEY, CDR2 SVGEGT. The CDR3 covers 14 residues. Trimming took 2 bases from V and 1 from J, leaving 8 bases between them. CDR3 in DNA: TGTGCCAGCAGTTACGCAGGGAAGAACACTGAAGCTTTCTTT. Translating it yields CASSYAGKNTEAFF.

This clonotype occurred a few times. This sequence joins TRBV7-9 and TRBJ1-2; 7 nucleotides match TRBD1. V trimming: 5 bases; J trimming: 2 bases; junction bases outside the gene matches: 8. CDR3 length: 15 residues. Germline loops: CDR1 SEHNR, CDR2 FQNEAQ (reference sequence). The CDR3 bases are TGTGCCAGCAGCCAGGGGGGGGACGCCAACTATGGCTACACCTTC. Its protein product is CASSQGGDANYGYTF. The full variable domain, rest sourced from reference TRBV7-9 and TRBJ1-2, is DTGVSQNPRHKITKRGQNVTFRCDPISEHNRLYWYRQTLGQGPEFLTYFQNEAQLEKSRLLSDRFSAERPKGSFSTLEIQRTEQGDSAMYLCASSQGGDANYGYTFGSGTRLTVV.

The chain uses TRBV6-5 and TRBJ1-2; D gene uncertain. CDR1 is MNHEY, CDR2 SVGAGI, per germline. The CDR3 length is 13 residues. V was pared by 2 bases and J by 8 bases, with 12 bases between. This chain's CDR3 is CASSYIPTRGYTF. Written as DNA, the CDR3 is TGTGCCAGCAGTTACATCCCGACAAGGGGCTACACCTTC.

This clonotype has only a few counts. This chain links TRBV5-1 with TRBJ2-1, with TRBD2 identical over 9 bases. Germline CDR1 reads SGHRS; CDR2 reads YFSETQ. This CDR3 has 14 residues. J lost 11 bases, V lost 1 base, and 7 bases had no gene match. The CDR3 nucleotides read TGCGCCAGCAGCTTGACGGCTAGCGGGGCCCAGCAGTTCTTC. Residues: CASSLTASGAQQFF. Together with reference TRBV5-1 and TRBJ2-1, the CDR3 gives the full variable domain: KAGVTQTPRYLIKTRGQQVTLSCSPISGHRSVSWYQQTPGQGLQFLFEYFSETQRNKGNFPGRFSGRQFSNSRSEMNVSTLELGDSALYLCASSLTASGAQQFFGPGTRLTVL.

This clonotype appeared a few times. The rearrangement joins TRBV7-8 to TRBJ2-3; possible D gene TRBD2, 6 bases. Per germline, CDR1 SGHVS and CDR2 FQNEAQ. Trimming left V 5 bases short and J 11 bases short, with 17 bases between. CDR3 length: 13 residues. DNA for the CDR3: TGTGCCAGCAGCCAGGCGGGACCCGAGGGGCAGTATTTT. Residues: CASSQAGPEGQYF.

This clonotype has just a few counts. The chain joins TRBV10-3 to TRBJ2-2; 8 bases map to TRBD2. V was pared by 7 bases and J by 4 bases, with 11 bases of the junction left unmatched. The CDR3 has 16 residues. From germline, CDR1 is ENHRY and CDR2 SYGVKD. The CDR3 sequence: CAITSSYSGVTGELFF. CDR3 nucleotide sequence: TGTGCCATCACCTCCAGTTATAGCGGGGTCACCGGGGAGCTGTTTTTT.

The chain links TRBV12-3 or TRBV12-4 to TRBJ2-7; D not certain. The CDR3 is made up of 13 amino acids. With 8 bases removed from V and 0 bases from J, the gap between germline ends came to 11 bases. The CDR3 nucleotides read TGTGCCAGCTCGAACCCGTTCTCCTACGAGCAGTACTTC. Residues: CASSNPFSYEQYF.

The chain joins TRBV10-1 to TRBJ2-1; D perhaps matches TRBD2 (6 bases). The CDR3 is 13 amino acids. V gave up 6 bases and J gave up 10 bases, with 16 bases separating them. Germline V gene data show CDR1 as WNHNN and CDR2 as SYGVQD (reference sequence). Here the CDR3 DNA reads TGCGCCAGCAGCGCACCGGGACTTGGAGAGCAGTTCTTC. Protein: CASSAPGLGEQFF.

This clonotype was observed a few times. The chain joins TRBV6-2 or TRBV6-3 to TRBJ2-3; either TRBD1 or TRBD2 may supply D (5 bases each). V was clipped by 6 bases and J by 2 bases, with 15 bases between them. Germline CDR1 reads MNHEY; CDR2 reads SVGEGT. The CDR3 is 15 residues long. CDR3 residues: CASRRRDRPTDTQYF. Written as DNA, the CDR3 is TGTGCCAGCAGACGCAGGGACCGCCCCACAGATACGCAGTATTTT.